This TCR beta chain was observed in a study of cytotoxic CD8 clonotypes in ibrutinib-treated CLL. General study results and limits: Clonality measured at baseline exceeded age-matched healthy donors, tracking circulating CD8+ T-cell counts.

Details on this clone: The antigen is not known.

TCRdb keeps only in-frame clones here, not all; method: immunoSEQ multiplex PCR. The sample holds more than 20,000 clones, 70% to 80% seen once. The starting material was PBMCs, obtained before ibrutinib treatment. This receptor was taken from a human donor with chronic lymphocytic leukemia.

Here the CDR3 DNA reads TGTGCCAGCAGTTTAAGTCCCGGGAGTGAGCAGTACTTC. Amino acid sequence: CASSLSPGSEQYF. The rearrangement uses TRBV27 and TRBJ2-7; D perhaps matches TRBD2 (6 bases). The germline gives CDR1 MNHEY, CDR2 SMNVEV (reference sequence). The CDR3 consists of 13 residues. The germline V and J ends were trimmed by 2 bases and 7 bases, with 12 bases remaining between them.